The clone carrying this TCR beta chain was seen a few times. What it recognizes is unknown. The data are from a study of naive and memory T cell subsets. Germline CDR1 reads DFQATT; CDR2 reads SNEGSKA (reference sequence). Trimming removed 1 base from V and 7 bases from J, with 16 bases in between. This CDR3 contains 14 residues. The beta constant-region primer was an equimolar mix of two oligonucleotides covering TRBC1 and TRBC2. Ligated cDNA was amplified by four rounds of PCR with nested alpha and beta constant-region primers and SP2. TCRdb ran MiXCR on the UMI-ligation and nested PCR reads and lists one entry per CDR3 protein. The table records approximately 80,000 distinct CDR3 sequences, over 9% of them present only once. Study results and caveats: The power law exponent of TCR abundance differed between naive and memory cells.

After the first PCR, alpha and beta chain libraries were processed separately. The clonotype comes from a human donor in good health. Material: naive CD8+ T cells from blood. V gene TRBV20-1 combines with J gene TRBJ1-2; D call uncertain. The CDR3 region is CSARVRGYVGGYTF. The CDR3 DNA is TGCAGTGCTAGAGTACGGGGATATGTTGGTGGCTACACCTTC.